The entry that follows covers one T cell receptor (beta chain) sequence. Treatment: oral pan-JAK inhibitor, 5-10 mg twice daily. Extracted RNA was reverse transcribed, and the resulting cDNA served as sequencing template. The data were produced by immunoSEQ multiplex PCR, yet TCRdb's version contains in-frame clones alone and is incomplete. The data contain roughly 280,000 clones, 60% of them singletons. Germline lookup yields CDR1 SGDLS and CDR2 YYNGEE. V gave up 3 bases and J gave up 7 bases; unmatched junction bases: 5. CDR3 length equals 13 residues. This sample was taken from a study of CD8+ T cells in alopecia areata.

The V gene is TRBV9, the J gene TRBJ2-5; 8 bases are shared with TRBD1. Source: CD4+ T cells sorted from blood, taken at roughly week 53, from a patient treated with tofacitinib. The TCR sequence derives from a human donor with alopecia areata. The CDR3 coding sequence is TGTGCCAGCAGCGCCCAGGGGGCCGGGACCCAGTACTTC. Encoded protein: CASSAQGAGTQYF. Drawing the rest from reference TRBV9 and TRBJ2-5, the complete variable domain is DSGVTQTPKHLITATGQRVTLRCSPRSGDLSVYWYQQSLDQGLQFLIQYYNGEERAKGNILERFSAQQFPDLHSELNLSSLELGDSALYFCASSAQGAGTQYFGPGTRLLVL.